The source of this TCR beta chain is a study of graft-versus-host responses after intestinal transplantation. Study context: Each recipient received a multivisceral, liver-intestinal, or isolated intestinal graft.

Co-plating was performed using approximately 200,000 CFSE-labeled responder cells and approximately 200,000 irradiated, violet-dye-labeled stimulator cells. Proliferating CFSE-low CD3+CD4+ and CD3+CD8+ responders were sorted post-reaction. Trimming shortened V by 5 bases and J by 13 bases, and 12 bases separated the two germline ends. Germline CDR1 reads SEHNR; CDR2 reads FQNEAQ (reference sequence). The CDR3 is made up of 11 amino acids. Findings of the study overall: GvH clones were identified in recipient marrow, with some first appearing in ileum or blood.

Here immunoSEQ multiplex PCR was the method, and the copy in TCRdb shows in-frame clones only, minus some. The data contain 3,700 or so clones, 20% to 25% of them singletons. Sample: alloreactive CD4+ T cells from a mixed lymphocyte reaction culture, taken before transplantation. This sample's subset: CFSE-low proliferating T cells sorted from approximately 6-day pre-transplant mixed lymphocyte reaction (GvH or HvG direction). V and J are TRBV7-9 and TRBJ2-1; no firm D call. The sequence derives from a human patient who was an organ donor for intestinal transplantation. The CDR3 is CASSHDQEQFF. The CDR3 nucleotides read TGTGCCAGCAGCCACGATCAGGAACAGTTCTTC. The full variable domain, in which reference TRBV7-9 and TRBJ2-1 provide the parts outside the CDR3, is DTGVSQNPRHKITKRGQNVTFRCDPISEHNRLYWYRQTLGQGPEFLTYFQNEAQLEKSRLLSDRFSAERPKGSFSTLEIQRTEQGDSAMYLCASSHDQEQFFGPGTRLTVL.